The next 16 T cell receptor beta chains were all read from a single sample in a study of PD-1 blockade in mismatch repair-deficient tumors. Clones were sequenced by immunoSEQ multiplex PCR, and TCRdb holds only the in-frame ones, with some missing. The sample records 60,000 to 65,000 clones, 88% being singletons. The starting material was peripheral blood, obtained 52 weeks after starting pembrolizumab. The receptors shown here come from an adult with mismatch repair-deficient cancer.

The rearrangement joins TRBV6-5 to TRBJ2-1, with TRBD2 matching 7 bases. The CDR3 runs to 16 residues. The V and J ends lost 4 bases and 7 bases, in that order; junction bases with no gene match: 13. Germline loops: CDR1 MNHEY, CDR2 SVGAGI. CDR3 residues: CASSSPFGTKRNEQFF. In DNA, the CDR3 is TGTGCCAGCAGTTCGCCGTTTGGGACTAAGCGGAATGAGCAGTTCTTC.

The chain couples TRBV5-4 to TRBJ2-1, with a weak D call TRBD1 (5 bases). The germline V gene has CDR1 SGHNT and CDR2 YYREEE (reference sequence). The V gene lost 4 bases and the J gene lost 6 bases, with 11 bases spanning the gap. This CDR3 is 13 amino acids long. The CDR3 sequence: CASSPGQFNEQFF. The CDR3 nucleotides read TGTGCCAGCAGCCCCGGACAATTCAATGAGCAGTTCTTC.

The chain uses TRBV6-6 and TRBJ2-7; tentatively, D is TRBD1 (6 bases). V lost 4 bases and J lost 1, with 14 bases in between. Germline values: CDR1 MNHNY, CDR2 SVGAGI (reference sequence). The CDR3 covers 15 residues. CDR3 sequence: CASSSSHRESYEQYF. The CDR3 DNA reads TGTGCCAGCAGTTCAAGCCACAGGGAGTCCTACGAGCAGTACTTC.

The gene calls are TRBV30 and TRBJ2-7; D not certain. The CDR3 contains 14 residues. Trimming left V 0 bases short and J 9 bases short, with 18 bases between. The germline gives CDR1 GTSNPN, CDR2 SVGIG (reference sequence). The CDR3 coding sequence is TGTGCCTGGAGTGTAGGTGGTTCCCTTCGCGGGCAGTACTTC. It is translated as CAWSVGGSLRGQYF.

J is TRBJ2-4 and V is TRBV30; the D gene is possibly TRBD1 (6 bases). CDR3 length: 14 residues. V was shortened by 3 bases and J by 7 bases, with 16 bases between the two germline ends. CDR1 is GTSNPN, CDR2 SVGIG, per germline (reference sequence). The CDR3 nucleotides are TGTGCCTGGAGCGGACAGCGAGGGGTCAACATTCAGTACTTC. Protein sequence: CAWSGQRGVNIQYF. Looking up the rest from reference TRBV30 and TRBJ2-4 gives the full variable domain: SQTIHQWPATLVQPVGSPLSLECTVEGTSNPNLYWYRQAAGRGLQLLFYSVGIGQISSEVPQNLSASRPQDRQFILSSKKLLLSDSGFYLCAWSGQRGVNIQYFGAGTRLSVL.

CDR3 loop: CASSLRGLETQYF. The CDR3 nucleotides read TGCGCCAGCAGCTTGAGGGGATTGGAGACCCAGTACTTC. V usage is TRBV5-1 and J usage is TRBJ2-5, with D perhaps matching TRBD1 (5 bases). The CDR3 runs 13 residues. CDR1 is SGHRS and CDR2 is YFSETQ in the germline V gene. V was clipped by 1 base and J by 5 bases, with 9 bases between them.

CDR3 region: CASSGSGGAGANVLTF. In DNA form, the CDR3 reads TGTGCCAGCAGCGGTTCGGGGGGCGCTGGGGCCAACGTCCTGACTTTC. This rearrangement joins TRBV9 to TRBJ2-6, with D maybe TRBD2 (7 bases). Germline CDR1 reads SGDLS; CDR2 reads YYNGEE. V lost 3 bases to trimming and J lost 2 bases, with 12 bases between them. This CDR3 contains 16 residues.

V gene TRBV4-2 combines with J gene TRBJ2-7; maybe TRBD1 (6 bases). Trimming stripped 0 bases from V and 4 bases from J, with 10 bases between. The CDR3 runs to 14 residues. Per germline, CDR1 LGHNA and CDR2 YNFKEQ. The CDR3: CASSQEGARYEQYF. In nucleotides, the CDR3 is TGTGCCAGCAGCCAAGAGGGGGCTCGTTACGAGCAGTACTTC.

A single count supports this clone. The chain carries TRBV7-9 and TRBJ2-2, with D possibly being TRBD1 (6 bases). This CDR3 spans 15 amino acids. Per germline, CDR1 SEHNR and CDR2 FQNEAQ (reference sequence). The V and J ends lost 5 bases and 0 bases respectively, with 10 bases between them. CDR3 sequence (DNA): TGTGCCAGCAGCGCCGGACAGACGAACACCGGGGAGCTGTTTTTT. It codes for CASSAGQTNTGELFF.

The rearrangement joins TRBV25-1 to TRBJ2-7; D may be TRBD1 or TRBD2 (5 bases each). From germline, CDR1 is MGHDK and CDR2 SYGVNS. Trimming took off 9 bases at V and 0 bases at J, with 15 bases between the two ends. CDR3 length equals 14 residues. Here the CDR3 reads CASTRAGSSYEQYF. CDR3 coding DNA: TGTGCCAGTACGAGGGCAGGGAGCTCCTACGAGCAGTACTTC.

The chain couples TRBV5-1 to TRBJ2-3, with no clear D. This CDR3 is built from 12 residues. V gave up 5 bases and J gave up 2 bases, with 6 bases separating them. Germline V gene lookup returns CDR1 SGHRS and CDR2 YFSETQ. This CDR3 reads CASRYSTDTQYF. CDR3 bases: TGCGCCAGCAGGTACTCCACAGATACGCAGTATTTT.

The genes are TRBV4-2 and TRBJ2-3, with 10 bases identical to TRBD2. This CDR3 region has 17 residues. The V and J ends lost 1 base and 0 bases, in that order; junction bases with no gene match: 4. CDR1 and CDR2 from the germline V gene are LGHNA and YNFKEQ. CDR3 nucleotide sequence: TGTGCCAGCAGCCAAGCCCCTAGCGGGAGTAGCACAGATACGCAGTATTTT. Its translation: CASSQAPSGSSTDTQYF.

This rearrangement joins TRBV6-5 to TRBJ1-4; 7 positions match TRBD1. Germline V CDR1 and CDR2: MNHEY, SVGAGI. Unmatched junction bases numbered 11, after V lost 6 bases and J lost 7 bases. The CDR3 runs 15 residues. The CDR3 region has the DNA TGTGCCAGCAGCTCCAGGGGGGGAGGTAGTGAAAAACTGTTTTTT. Its protein product is CASSSRGGGSEKLFF.

This clone was recorded once. The chain links TRBV29-1 to TRBJ2-7; perhaps TRBD2 as D (6 bases). There are 12 residues in the CDR3. Germline assignment: CDR1 SQVTM and CDR2 ANQGSEA. Trimming cost V 6 bases and J 4 bases, with 13 bases left between them. The chain's CDR3 is CSVVPSAYEQYF. For the CDR3, the DNA is TGCAGCGTCGTGCCTAGCGCTTACGAGCAGTACTTC.

The chain carries TRBV4-1 and TRBJ1-5, with 7 positions matching TRBD1. CDR3 length: 15 residues. V was pared by 1 base and J by 8 bases, with 8 bases of the junction left unmatched. Germline V gene sequence: CDR1 MGHRA, CDR2 YSYEKL. CDR3 protein: CASSQVAQGGKPQHF. CDR3 in DNA: TGCGCCAGCAGCCAAGTGGCCCAGGGGGGGAAGCCCCAGCATTTT.

V and J are TRBV4-1 and TRBJ1-1; D unclear. The CDR3 is 14 residues long. CDR1 and CDR2 (germline): MGHRA, YSYEKL. V shed 1 base and J shed 5 bases, with 11 bases lying between them. The CDR3 sequence: CASSQAGKKTEAFF. In DNA, the CDR3 is TGCGCCAGCAGCCAAGCCGGGAAAAAGACTGAAGCTTTCTTT.